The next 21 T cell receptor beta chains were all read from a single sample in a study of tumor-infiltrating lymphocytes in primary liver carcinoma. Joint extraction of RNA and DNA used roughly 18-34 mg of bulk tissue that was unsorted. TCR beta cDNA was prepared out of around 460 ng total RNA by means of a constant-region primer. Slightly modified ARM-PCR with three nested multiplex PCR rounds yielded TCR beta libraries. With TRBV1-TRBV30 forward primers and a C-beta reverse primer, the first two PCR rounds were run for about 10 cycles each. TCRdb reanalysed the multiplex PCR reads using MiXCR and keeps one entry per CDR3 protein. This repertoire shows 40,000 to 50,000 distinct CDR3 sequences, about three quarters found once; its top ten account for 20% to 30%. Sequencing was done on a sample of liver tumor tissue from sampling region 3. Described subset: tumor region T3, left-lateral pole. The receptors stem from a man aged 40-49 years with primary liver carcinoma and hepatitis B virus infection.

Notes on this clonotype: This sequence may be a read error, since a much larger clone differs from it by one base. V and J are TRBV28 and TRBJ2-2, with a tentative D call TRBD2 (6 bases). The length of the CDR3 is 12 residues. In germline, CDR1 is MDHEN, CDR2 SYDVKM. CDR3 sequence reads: CVSSPGEGELFF. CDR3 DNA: TGTGTCAGCAGTCCGGGGGAAGGGGAGCTGTTTTTT.

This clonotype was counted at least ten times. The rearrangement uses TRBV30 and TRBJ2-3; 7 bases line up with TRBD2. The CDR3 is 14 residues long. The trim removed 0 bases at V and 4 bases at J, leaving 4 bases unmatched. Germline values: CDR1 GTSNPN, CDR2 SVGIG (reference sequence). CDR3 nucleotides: TGTGCCTGGAGTGTCGGCGGGGGAGCAGATACGCAGTATTTT. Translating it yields CAWSVGGGADTQYF.

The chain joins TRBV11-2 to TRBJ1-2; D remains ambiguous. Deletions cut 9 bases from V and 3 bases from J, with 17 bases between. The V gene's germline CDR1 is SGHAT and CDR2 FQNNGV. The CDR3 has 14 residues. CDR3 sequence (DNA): TGTGCCAGGAGCCCAGTCGACGGGGACTATGGCTACACCTTC. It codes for CARSPVDGDYGYTF.

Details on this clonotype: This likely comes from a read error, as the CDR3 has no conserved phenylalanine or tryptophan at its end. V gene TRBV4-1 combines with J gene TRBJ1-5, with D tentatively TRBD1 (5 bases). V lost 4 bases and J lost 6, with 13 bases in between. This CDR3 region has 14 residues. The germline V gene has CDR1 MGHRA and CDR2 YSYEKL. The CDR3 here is CASSLDKGGQPQHL. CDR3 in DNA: TGCGCCAGCAGCCTGGACAAGGGAGGTCAGCCCCAGCATTTA.

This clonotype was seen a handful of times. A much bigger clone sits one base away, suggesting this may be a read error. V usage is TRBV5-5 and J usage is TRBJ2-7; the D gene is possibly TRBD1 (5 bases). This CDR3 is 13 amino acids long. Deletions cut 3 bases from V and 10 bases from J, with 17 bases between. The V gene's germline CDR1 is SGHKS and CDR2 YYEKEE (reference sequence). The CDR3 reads CASSSDLGPAQYF. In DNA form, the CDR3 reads TGTGCCAGCAGCTCGGATCTGGGGCCGGCCCAGTACTTC.

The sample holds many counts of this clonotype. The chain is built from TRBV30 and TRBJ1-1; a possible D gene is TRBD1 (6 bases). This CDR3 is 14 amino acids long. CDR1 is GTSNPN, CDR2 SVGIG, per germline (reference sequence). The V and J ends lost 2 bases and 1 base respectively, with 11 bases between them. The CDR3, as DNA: TGTGCCTGGAGTTTACAGGGCTCGAACACTGAAGCTTTCTTT. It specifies CAWSLQGSNTEAFF.

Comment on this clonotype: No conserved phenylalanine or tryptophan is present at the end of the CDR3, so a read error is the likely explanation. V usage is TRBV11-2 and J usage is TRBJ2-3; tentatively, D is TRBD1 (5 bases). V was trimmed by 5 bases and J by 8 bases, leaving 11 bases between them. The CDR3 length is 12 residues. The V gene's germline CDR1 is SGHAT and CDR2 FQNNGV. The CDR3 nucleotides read TGTGCCAGCAGCCTCGGACATGTTACGCAGTATCTT. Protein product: CASSLGHVTQYL.

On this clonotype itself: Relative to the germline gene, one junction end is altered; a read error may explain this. The CDR3 nucleotides are TGTGCCAGCAGTTTGGGGCCGGCAGGAGAGCAATACTTC. As protein: CASSLGPAGEQYF. The chain employs TRBV28 and TRBJ2-7, with a tentative D call TRBD1 (5 bases). Germline-derived CDR1 and CDR2 are MDHEN and SYDVKM. The CDR3 runs 13 residues.

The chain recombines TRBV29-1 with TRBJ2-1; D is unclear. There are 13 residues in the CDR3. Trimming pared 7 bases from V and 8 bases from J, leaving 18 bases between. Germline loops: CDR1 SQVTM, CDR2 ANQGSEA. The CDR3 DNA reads TGCAGCGCGGAGTACACCAGCGCCGATGAGCAGTTCTTC. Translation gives CSAEYTSADEQFF.

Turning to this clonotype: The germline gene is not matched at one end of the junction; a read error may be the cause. The CDR3 sequence is CAGRWGTSGITTYKQYF. The CDR3 DNA reads TGTGCCGGCAGATGGGGGACTAGCGGGATAACTACGTATAAGCAGTACTTC. This chain joins TRBV6-1 and TRBJ2-7; 13 bases are a match to TRBD2. This CDR3 is 17 amino acids long. Looked up from germline, CDR1 is MNHNS and CDR2 is SASEGT.

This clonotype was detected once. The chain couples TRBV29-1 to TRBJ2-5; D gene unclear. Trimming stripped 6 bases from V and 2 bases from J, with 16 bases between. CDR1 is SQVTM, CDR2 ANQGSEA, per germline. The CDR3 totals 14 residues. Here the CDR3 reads CSVSGVSRQETQYF. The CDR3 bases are TGCAGCGTATCGGGCGTCAGCAGGCAAGAGACCCAGTACTTC.

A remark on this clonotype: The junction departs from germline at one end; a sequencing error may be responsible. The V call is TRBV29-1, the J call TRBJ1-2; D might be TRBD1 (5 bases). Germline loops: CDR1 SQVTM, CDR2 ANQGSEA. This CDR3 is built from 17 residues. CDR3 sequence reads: CSIEGIPPGGPNYGYTF. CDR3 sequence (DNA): TGCAGCATTGAAGGGATCCCGCCGGGGGGACCTAACTATGGCTACACCTTC.

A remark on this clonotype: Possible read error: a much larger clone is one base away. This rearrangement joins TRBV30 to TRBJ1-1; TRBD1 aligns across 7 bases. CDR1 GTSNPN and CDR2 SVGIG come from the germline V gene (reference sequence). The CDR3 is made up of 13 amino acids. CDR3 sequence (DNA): TGTGTCTGGTCTTGGACAGGAGACACTGAAGCTTTCTTT. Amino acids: CVWSWTGDTEAFF.

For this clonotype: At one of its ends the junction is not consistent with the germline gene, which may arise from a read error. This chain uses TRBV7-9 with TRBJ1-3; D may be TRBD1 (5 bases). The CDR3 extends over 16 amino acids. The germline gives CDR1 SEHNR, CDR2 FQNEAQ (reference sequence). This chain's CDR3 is CASGLGGTAAGNTIYF. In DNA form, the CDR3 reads TGTGCCAGCGGCTTAGGTGGGACGGCGGCCGGAAACACCATATATTTT.

This chain's CDR3 is CSARASAGLQETQYF. The DNA of the CDR3 is TGCAGTGCTAGAGCTTCGGCGGGCCTCCAAGAGACCCAGTACTTC. The chain couples TRBV20-1 to TRBJ2-5; D may be TRBD2 (5 bases). Trimming removed 1 base at V and 1 base at J, with 13 bases between. The CDR3 is 15 residues long. Germline V gene data show CDR1 as DFQATT and CDR2 as SNEGSKA (reference sequence).

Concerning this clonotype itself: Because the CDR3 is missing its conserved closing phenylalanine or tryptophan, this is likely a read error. For the CDR3, the DNA is TGTGCCAGCAGCTTAACTTGCGGGACCGGGGAGCTGTTTTTG. As protein: CASSLTCGTGELFL. V and J are TRBV5-4 and TRBJ2-2; D may be TRBD2 (5 bases). This CDR3 has 14 residues. Between the trimmed V and J ends, which lost 2 bases and 5 bases, there was a span of 10 bases. Germline V gene data show CDR1 as SGHNT and CDR2 as YYREEE (reference sequence).

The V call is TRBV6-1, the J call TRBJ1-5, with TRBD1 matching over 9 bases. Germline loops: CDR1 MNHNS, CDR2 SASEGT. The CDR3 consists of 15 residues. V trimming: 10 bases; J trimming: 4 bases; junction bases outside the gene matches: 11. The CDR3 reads CANLRDRGVNQPQHF. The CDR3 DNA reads TGTGCCAACCTTCGCGACAGGGGGGTTAATCAGCCCCAGCATTTT.

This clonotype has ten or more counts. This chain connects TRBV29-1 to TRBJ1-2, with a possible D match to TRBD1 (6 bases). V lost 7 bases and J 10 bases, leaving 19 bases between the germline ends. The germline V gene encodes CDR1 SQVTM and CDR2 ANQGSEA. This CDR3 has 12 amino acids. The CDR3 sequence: CSAPDQTGTYTF. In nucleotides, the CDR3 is TGCAGCGCTCCAGACCAAACAGGGACCTACACCTTC. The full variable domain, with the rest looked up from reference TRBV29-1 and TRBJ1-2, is SAVISQKPSRDICQRGTSLTIQCQVDSQVTMMFWYRQQPGQSLTLIATANQGSEATYESGFVIDKFPISRPNLTFSTLTVSNMSPEDSSIYLCSAPDQTGTYTFGSGTRLTVV.

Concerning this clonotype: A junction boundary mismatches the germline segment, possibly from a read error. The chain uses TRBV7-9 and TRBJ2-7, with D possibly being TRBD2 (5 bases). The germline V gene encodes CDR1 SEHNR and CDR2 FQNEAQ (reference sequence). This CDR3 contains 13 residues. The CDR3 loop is CASIPSSSHEQYF. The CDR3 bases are TGTGCCAGCATCCCCTCTAGCTCCCACGAGCAGTACTTC.

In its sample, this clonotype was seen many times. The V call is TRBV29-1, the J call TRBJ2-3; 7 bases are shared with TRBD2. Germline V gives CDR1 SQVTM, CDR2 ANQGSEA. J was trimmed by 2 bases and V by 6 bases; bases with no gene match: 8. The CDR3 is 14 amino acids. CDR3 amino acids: CSVRSSGHTDTQYF. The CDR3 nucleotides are TGCAGCGTAAGGAGTAGCGGGCACACAGATACGCAGTATTTT.

The CDR3 sequence is CASSLNDGYGQFF. The CDR3 DNA reads as TGTGCCAGCAGCTTAAATGATGGCTATGGACAGTTCTTC. V usage is TRBV11-2 and J usage is TRBJ2-1, with D unresolved. CDR3 length equals 13 residues. Germline-derived CDR1 and CDR2 are SGHAT and FQNNGV. V lost 2 bases and J lost 13, with 15 bases in between.